These 17 T cell receptor beta chains share one sample of origin, sequenced in a study of T cells after yellow fever vaccination. TCRdb reanalysed the 5' RACE reads using MiXCR and keeps one entry per CDR3 protein. The data hold around 50,000 distinct CDR3 sequences, with 7.4% observed a single time. This sample comprised CD8+ T cells sorted from PBMCs, obtained roughly 15 days after the first yellow fever vaccination. Source of these receptors: a man between 18 and 29 years old who received the YFV17D yellow fever vaccine.

This clonotype appeared many times. The chain combines TRBV20-1 with TRBJ2-5; D is undetermined. Germline CDR1 is DFQATT and CDR2 is SNEGSKA (reference sequence). Trimming removed 5 bases at V and 2 bases at J, with 18 bases between. The CDR3 sequence is 15 residues long. The CDR3 nucleotides read TGCAGTGCTCTGAGTGCACTGGATCTTCAAGAGACCCAGTACTTC. Its protein product is CSALSALDLQETQYF.

This clonotype was seen many times. Written as DNA, the CDR3 is TGTGCCAGCAGTTTTAGTAGCGGGGGGTCCTACGAGCAGTACTTC. It specifies CASSFSSGGSYEQYF. V is TRBV27 and J is TRBJ2-7; 10 nucleotides align to TRBD2. The germline V gene encodes CDR1 MNHEY and CDR2 SMNVEV (reference sequence). The CDR3 extends over 15 amino acids. The ends lost 3 bases at V and 1 base at J; junction bases unmatched: 3.

This clonotype was seen repeatedly, ten times or more. The chain recombines TRBV12-3 or TRBV12-4 with TRBJ2-4, with D perhaps matching TRBD2 (5 bases). V was shortened by 5 bases and J by 2 bases, with 19 bases between the two germline ends. The CDR3 covers 17 residues. Here the CDR3 DNA reads TGTGCCAGCAGTCATCCGGGGTGGGCGGAATCCAAAAACATTCAGTACTTC. Encoded protein: CASSHPGWAESKNIQYF.

This clonotype has ten or more counts. The chain links TRBV20-1 to TRBJ2-5, with D possibly matching TRBD1 (8 bases). V lost 3 bases and J lost 5, with 19 bases in between. CDR3 length equals 15 residues. Germline CDR1 and CDR2: DFQATT and SNEGSKA (reference sequence). CDR3 bases: TGCAGTGCTAGGGGGGGGCAGGGGGCCTGGGAGACCCAGTACTTC. It codes for CSARGGQGAWETQYF.

This clonotype was found many times. This chain's CDR3 is CASSFLGRFGEGYTF. In DNA, the CDR3 is TGTGCCAGCAGTTTCTTAGGGCGCTTTGGGGAAGGCTACACCTTC. The V and J genes are TRBV28 and TRBJ1-2; D is unresolved. CDR1 MDHEN and CDR2 SYDVKM come from the germline V gene. The CDR3 extends over 15 amino acids. V lost 3 bases to trimming and J lost 8 bases, with 19 bases between them.

This clonotype was counted many times. The V gene is TRBV12-3 or TRBV12-4, the J gene TRBJ1-5; maybe TRBD1 (5 bases). The V and J ends lost 6 bases and 5 bases respectively, with 14 bases between them. This CDR3 has 14 amino acids. CDR3 DNA sequence: TGTGCCAGCAGACTCGGGGGAGGGGATCAGCCCCAGCATTTT. Amino acids: CASRLGGGDQPQHF.

This clonotype was seen at least ten times. The chain has TRBV4-1 and TRBJ2-1; D unresolved. CDR1 and CDR2 from the germline V gene are MGHRA and YSYEKL. This CDR3 contains 14 residues. V lost 0 bases and J lost 6, with 9 bases in between. CDR3 sequence reads: CASSQEVAANEQFF. The CDR3 DNA reads TGCGCCAGCAGCCAAGAAGTAGCTGCCAATGAGCAGTTCTTC.

J is TRBJ2-7 and V is TRBV5-1; 10 bases line up with TRBD1. Germline V gives CDR1 SGHRS, CDR2 YFSETQ. V shed 4 bases, J shed 5 bases, and the junction held 6 bases outside the gene matches. This CDR3 is built from 14 residues. The CDR3 region has the DNA TGCGCCAGCAGCCCGGAGACAGGGGGCCACGAGCAGTACGTC. Protein sequence: CASSPETGGHEQYV.

In its sample, this clonotype was seen a few times. The chain recombines TRBV5-1 with TRBJ2-7; weak D call: TRBD2 (6 bases). Germline V CDR1 and CDR2: SGHRS, YFSETQ. Trimming took off 2 bases at V and 0 bases at J, with 9 bases between the two ends. CDR3 length: 14 residues. For the CDR3, the DNA is TGCGCCAGCAGCTTCCGGAGGGGCTCCTACGAGCAGTACTTC. Its protein is CASSFRRGSYEQYF.

This clonotype was seen at least ten times. The chain joins TRBV6-2 or TRBV6-3 to TRBJ2-2; 8 positions agree with TRBD1. Germline V gene data show CDR1 as MNHEY and CDR2 as SVGEGT. The CDR3 spans 14 residues. With V trimmed by 6 bases and J by 6 bases, 6 bases remained unmatched. The CDR3 loop reads CASSLTGGAGELFF. Here the CDR3 DNA reads TGTGCCAGCAGCCTAACAGGGGGTGCCGGGGAGCTGTTTTTT.

This clonotype showed up many times. The chain couples TRBV6-5 to TRBJ1-1; no clear D. From germline, CDR1 is MNHEY and CDR2 SVGAGI. CDR3 length: 14 residues. Trimming cost V 1 base and J 7 bases, with 13 bases left between them. CDR3 sequence: CASSYFSTGSEAFF. CDR3 DNA: TGTGCCAGCAGTTACTTTTCTACGGGGAGTGAAGCTTTCTTT.

A note on this clonotype: A much larger clone is a single base away; this may be a read error. This sequence joins TRBV7-8 and TRBJ2-7, with 11 bases matching TRBD1. Germline lookup yields CDR1 SGHVS and CDR2 FQNEAQ. This CDR3 region has 17 residues. The CDR3 is CAISPPAQDRGRWEQYF. The CDR3 bases are TGTGCCATCAGCCCGCCCGCCCAGGACAGGGGGCGCTGGGAGCAGTACTTC.

This clonotype was detected only a few times. The rearrangement uses TRBV7-8 and TRBJ1-1; TRBD1 agrees at 8 bases. The CDR3 spans 15 residues. The V gene's germline CDR1 is SGHVS and CDR2 FQNEAQ. The V gene end was trimmed by 5 bases and the J gene end by 5 bases; junction bases not matched to a gene: 10. This CDR3 reads CASSSRDRSGTEAFF. CDR3 nucleotides: TGTGCCAGCAGCAGCCGGGACAGGAGTGGGACTGAAGCTTTCTTT.

This clonotype was counted at least ten times. The chain carries TRBV5-1 and TRBJ2-1; 13 positions match TRBD2. This CDR3 contains 16 residues. The V gene's germline CDR1 is SGHRS and CDR2 YFSETQ. Trimming cost V 1 base and J 8 bases; bases outside gene matches: 6. The CDR3 sequence: CASSLTSGGAVDEQFF. CDR3 DNA sequence: TGCGCCAGCAGCTTGACTAGCGGGGGGGCCGTGGATGAGCAGTTCTTC.

The table lists this clonotype with a few counts. The chain couples TRBV4-3 to TRBJ2-5; D is perhaps TRBD1 or TRBD2 (6 bases each). Germline CDR1 reads LGHNA; CDR2 reads YSLEER. Trimming cost V 1 base and J 1 base, with 7 bases left between them. This CDR3 region has 14 residues. The CDR3 protein is CASSQAGAQETQYF. The CDR3 DNA reads TGCGCCAGCAGCCAAGCGGGGGCCCAAGAGACCCAGTACTTC.

The table lists this clonotype with many counts. The gene calls are TRBV4-2 and TRBJ2-3; TRBD1 matches 7 bases. Germline CDR1 reads LGHNA; CDR2 reads YNFKEQ. The length of the CDR3 is 18 residues. V gave up 0 bases and J gave up 3 bases; unmatched junction bases: 12. The CDR3 bases are TGTGCCAGCAGCCAAGAAGGCTTCGACAGGGTAGTAACAGATACGCAGTATTTT. This sequence encodes CASSQEGFDRVVTDTQYF.

At least ten counts were recorded for this clonotype. The rearrangement uses TRBV4-2 and TRBJ1-2; D is perhaps TRBD1 (5 bases). Germline V CDR1 and CDR2: LGHNA, YNFKEQ. Trimming pared 1 base from V and 2 bases from J, leaving 17 bases between. The CDR3 sequence is 17 residues long. CDR3 in DNA: TGTGCCAGCAGCCAAGTCCTGCAGTCGGACACCAACTATGGCTACACCTTC. This encodes CASSQVLQSDTNYGYTF.